This paragraph covers one T cell receptor beta chain sequence. The target antigen is unknown. This sample stems from a study of T cell responses to AZD1222 COVID-19 vaccine. Findings and caveats of the study: Spike was spanned by vaccine-associated CD4 TCRs, which were dominant at 160-218 and 743-854. Following two doses of AZD1222, Spike-specific TCR breadth and depth rose. Sampling that yielded the repertoires occurred only after the peak T cell response. Donors skewed white British and female; clonal diversity was possibly underestimated.

Data came from immunoSEQ multiplex PCR; TCRdb stores just in-frame clones and leaves some out. The repertoire holds about 90,000 clones, with around 91% as singletons. The CDR3 has 16 residues. CDR1 is MDHEN, CDR2 SYDVKM, per germline. Trimming removed 7 bases at V and 3 bases at J, with 18 bases between. The V and J genes are TRBV28 and TRBJ1-4, with D maybe TRBD1 (6 bases). This TCR was sampled from an adult in good health. The starting material was peripheral blood, obtained on day 0 of MenACWY control vaccination. The CDR3 DNA is TGTGCCAGCATTTCTGCCGGGGGGCGGCCTAATGAAAAACTGTTTTTT. This encodes CASISAGGRPNEKLFF.